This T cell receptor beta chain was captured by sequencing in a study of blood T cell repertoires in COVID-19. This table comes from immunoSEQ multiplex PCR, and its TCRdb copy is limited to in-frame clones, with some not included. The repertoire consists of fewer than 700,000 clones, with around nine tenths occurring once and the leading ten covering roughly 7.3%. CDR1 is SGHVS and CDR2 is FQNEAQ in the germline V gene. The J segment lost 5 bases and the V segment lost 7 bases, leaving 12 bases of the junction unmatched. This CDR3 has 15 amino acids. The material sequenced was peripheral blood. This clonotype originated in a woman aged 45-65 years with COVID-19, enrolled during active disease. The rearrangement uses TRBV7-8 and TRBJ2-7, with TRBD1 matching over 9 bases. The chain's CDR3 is CASTYQDRGFDEQYF. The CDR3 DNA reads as TGTGCCAGCACATACCAGGACAGGGGCTTCGACGAGCAGTACTTC.